This paragraph reports one TCR beta chain. Its antigen remains unidentified. Regarding time point: patch test 1, 2 weeks after DPC sensitization. The treatment: therapeutic diphenylcyclopropenone sensitization with weekly scalp DPC. From whole blood left unfractionated, total RNA was extracted. This entry comes from a study of human T cells and chemical hapten exposure. A single record per CDR3 protein comes from TCRdb applying MiXCR to the RACE reads. Altogether a few hundred thousand distinct CDR3 sequences are present, more than 4.5% being singletons, with the ten largest covering 2% to 2.5%. The study, taken as a whole, reports: Versus controls, significantly more large CDR3 similarity clusters arose from expanded TCRs.

CDR1 is LNHNV, CDR2 YYDKDF, per germline (reference sequence). The CDR3 has 14 residues. V was trimmed by 0 bases and J by 8 bases, leaving 10 bases between them. The chain links TRBV15 to TRBJ1-4; perhaps TRBD1 as D (6 bases). The specimen was whole blood, collected in connection with sensitization to the hapten diphenylcyclopropenone (DPC). The source is a woman aged 50 to 60 with alopecia areata. Some clones in this sample may be carry-over from other donors' samples. CDR3 residues: CATSRDVQGEKLFF. As DNA, the CDR3 is TGTGCCACCAGCAGAGACGTACAGGGAGAAAAACTGTTTTTT.